Sequencing of this T cell receptor (beta chain) was carried out in a study of T-cell memory formation after mild COVID-19. The J segment lost 1 base and the V segment lost 5 bases, leaving 6 bases of the junction unmatched. CDR3 length: 15 residues. The germline CDR1 and CDR2 sequences are MNHNY and SVGAGI (reference sequence). Constant-segment primers served in 5'RACE that generated TCR alpha and TCR beta cDNA libraries bearing sample barcodes and UMIs. A single record per CDR3 protein comes from TCRdb applying MiXCR to the 5' RACE reads. The sample lists about 600,000 distinct CDR3 sequences; approximately 21% were seen once. Whole-study results and caveats: The CD4+ clones that contracted clustered mainly within CM and EM, and the CD8+ clones concentrated in EMRA. Day 15 to 85 contracting clones showed balanced CD4/CD8; day 15 to 37 expanders favored CD4+.

A word on this clonotype: The antigen remains undetermined.

The V call is TRBV6-6, the J call TRBJ1-2, with 8 nucleotides matching TRBD1. The source material was PBMCs or a T cell subset sorted from them (not recorded which). The TCR originated in an adult woman who had mild COVID-19 (a few samples of this study predate the infection). Cell type and time point are not known. The CDR3 DNA reads TGTGCCAGCAGTCTGGGACAGGCGCTTAACTATGGCTACACCTTC. The encoded protein is CASSLGQALNYGYTF.